Described below is a single T cell receptor beta chain sequence and its context. This clonotype has only a few counts. Its antigen remains unidentified. Base qualities were left out, and no much larger clone turns up one base away. As encoded in the germline V gene, CDR1 is SGHRS while CDR2 is YFSETQ. V is shortened by 0 bases, J by 2 bases, and the region joining them spans 14 bases. Spanning cysteine to phenylalanine, the CDR3 consists of 16 amino acids. The DNA shown is the 48-base CDR3, in frame from base 1. The library was obtained by 5' RACE. Instrument used: NextSeq 500. The TCR library protocol attached a unique molecular identifier to each TCR cDNA molecule to allow correction of PCR and sequencing errors. For the original study's pipeline: TCR identification, UMI-based error correction and CDR3 extraction were all carried out with Decombinator tools. TCRs above a frequency of 2 per 1,000, corresponding to the top 1% of the tumor frequency distribution, were defined as expanded. Each repertoire was subsampled 100 times to 5,000 TCRs, after which Renyi diversity was computed with the R vegan package. To build CDR3 similarity networks, amino acid triplet string-kernel similarity was used, and CDR3s were connected when their pairwise similarity was above 0.82. TCRdb itself trimmed the public reads at Q25 with fastp, ran MiXCR and retained productive beta chains. Each CDR3 protein appears once, grouped with its most common genes and DNA. TCRdb, not the authors, supplied the V and J calls. For this sample the table gives 95,000 to 130,000 distinct CDR3 sequences, of which more than 10% were detected only once. The ten largest clones capture over 15% of the sample.

This entry belongs to a study of spatial heterogeneity in lung cancer (dated by TCRdb to about 2019). Regarding the study in general: Donors were some 67 patients with early-stage, untreated non-small cell lung cancer from the lung TRACERx cohort. Follow-up PBMC samples were sequenced whenever available, with a median time to follow-up of approximately 2 years after resection. Both alpha and beta chains were TCR-sequenced in samples taken at surgery, namely 220 tumor regions, 63 to 70 matched nontumor lung samples and roughly 56 PBMC samples. In the raw uncorrected reads, each unique combination of TCR and UMI appeared more than ten times on average. TCR repertoire features were related to nonsynonymous mutation counts determined by whole-exome sequencing of tumor tissue. Beta-chain transcripts were consistently detected in greater numbers than alpha-chain transcripts, which likely reflects a higher abundance of beta-chain transcripts. In non-small cell lung cancer, the study made a quantitative comparison of TCR alpha and beta repertoires among multiple tumor regions, matched nontumor lung and blood.

What this sample's time point label stands for: blood at routine non-recurrence follow-up after resection. Without any cell sorting, TCR sequencing was performed on whole RNA extracted either from tumor and nontumor lung tissue or from cryopreserved PBMC samples. A patient was chosen for TCR sequencing only when enough RNA was available from at least two tumor regions. The paper's findings and limits, for the study overall: Confirming at a functional level the hypothesis that regional TCRs recognize regional mutations was considered to require additional single-cell paired TCR alpha and beta sequencing. Ubiquitous expanded tumor TCRs were detected in blood more often at tumor resection than at routine follow-up. Only approximately 14 patients were included in the comparisons of baseline and follow-up blood repertoires.

The chain couples TRBV5-1 to TRBJ2-5; the best D guess is TRBD2, with 6 bases matching. This clonotype was sampled from a male donor with early-stage non-small cell lung cancer. The specimen was PBMCs, collected at follow-up. The DNA sequence reads TGCGCCAGCAGCTTGGGCTATGGGACTGCGCAAGAGACCCAGTACTTC. Its coded protein is CASSLGYGTAQETQYF. The full variable domain, with segments outside the CDR3 supplied by the reference TRBV5-1 and TRBJ2-5 proteins, appears as KAGVTQTPRYLIKTRGQQVTLSCSPISGHRSVSWYQQTPGQGLQFLFEYFSETQRNKGNFPGRFSGRQFSNSRSEMNVSTLELGDSALYLCASSLGYGTAQETQYFGPGTRLLVL.